One and the same sample provided the 17 T cell receptor beta chains below, sequenced in a study of T cell responses to AZD1222 COVID-19 vaccine. Method: immunoSEQ multiplex PCR; TCRdb's copy keeps in-frame clones and lacks some. The profile shows about 150,000 clones, roughly nine tenths of them singletons. Sample: peripheral blood, taken 28 days after the second AZD1222 dose. These receptor sequences come from an adult who received the AZD1222 COVID-19 vaccine.

The chain uses TRBV23-1 and TRBJ2-1; 7 nucleotides line up with TRBD2. TRBV23-1 is an open reading frame whose function is uncertain. J lost 9 bases, V lost 2 bases, and 4 bases had no gene match. The CDR3 length is 13 residues. The CDR3 nucleotides read TGCGCCAGCAGTCAAGTAGGCGGGGGTGAGCAGTTCTTC. Protein: CASSQVGGGEQFF.

The J gene is TRBJ2-1, the V gene TRBV5-1; D is possibly TRBD1 (6 bases). V was pared by 7 bases and J by 4 bases, with 15 bases between. This CDR3 spans 14 amino acids. Per germline, CDR1 SGHRS and CDR2 YFSETQ. This CDR3 is CASALQDSYNEQFF. CDR3 in DNA: TGCGCCAGCGCCCTCCAGGACAGTTACAATGAGCAGTTCTTC.

The gene calls are TRBV6-5 and TRBJ1-1; D is undetermined. CDR1 and CDR2 from the germline V gene are MNHEY and SVGAGI. V was pared by 6 bases and J by 6 bases, with 11 bases between. This CDR3 contains 12 residues. The CDR3 loop is CASSSDNAEAFF. The CDR3, as DNA: TGTGCCAGCAGCTCTGACAACGCTGAAGCTTTCTTT.

The genes are TRBV29-1 and TRBJ2-7; D not certain. Trimming pared 7 bases from V and 0 bases from J, leaving 10 bases between. CDR3 length: 12 amino acids. Looked up from germline, CDR1 is SQVTM and CDR2 is ANQGSEA. The chain's CDR3 is CSARFRSYEQYF. CDR3 DNA: TGCAGCGCCAGGTTCCGCTCCTACGAGCAGTACTTC.

The chain employs TRBV7-3 and TRBJ1-2; TRBD1 matches at 11 bases. Germline CDR1 is SGHTA and CDR2 is FQGTGA. CDR3 length: 17 residues. The trim removed 1 base at V and 2 bases at J, leaving 6 bases unmatched. In DNA, the CDR3 is TGTGCCAGCAGCTTAAGCCCCGGACAGGGGGCCAACTATGGCTACACCTTC. This encodes CASSLSPGQGANYGYTF.

This chain links TRBV7-2 with TRBJ2-1; the match to TRBD2 covers 10 bases. This CDR3 region has 21 residues. In germline, CDR1 is SGHTA, CDR2 FQGNSA. The V and J ends lost 0 bases and 0 bases, in that order; junction bases with no gene match: 14. In DNA, the CDR3 is TGTGCCAGCAGCTTAGCCCCCCCGGGACTAGCGATAATTAGCTCCTACAATGAGCAGTTCTTC. It is translated as CASSLAPPGLAIISSYNEQFF.

The chain links TRBV18 to TRBJ1-2; perhaps TRBD1 as D (5 bases). The CDR3 is made up of 17 amino acids. Germline V lookup: CDR1 KGHSH, CDR2 LQKENI. V lost 3 bases and J lost 1, with 18 bases in between. CDR3 DNA sequence: TGTGCCAGCTCACCGTCCGGGACTCTCTTCATTAACTATGGCTACACCTTC. This encodes CASSPSGTLFINYGYTF.

The chain couples TRBV2 to TRBJ1-1; no reliable D call. The CDR3 has 11 residues. The V and J ends lost 6 bases and 11 bases respectively, with 13 bases between them. Germline CDR1 SNHLY, CDR2 FYNNEI. The CDR3 here is CASSETPGAFF. The DNA for the CDR3 is TGTGCCAGCAGCGAGACCCCGGGGGCTTTCTTT.

For this clone: In the same sample, other DNA sequences code for this CDR3. This chain connects TRBV6-5 to TRBJ1-1; 10 bases are shared with TRBD1. Per the germline V gene, CDR1 is MNHEY and CDR2 is SVGAGI. The V segment lost 6 bases and the J segment 1 base; nucleotides outside the gene matches: 2. CDR3 size: 14 residues. Here the CDR3 DNA reads TGTGCCAGCAGCAGACAGGGGGCGAACACTGAAGCTTTCTTT. It translates to CASSRQGANTEAFF.

A single count supports this clone. The gene calls are TRBV7-2 and TRBJ2-3; 10 positions agree with TRBD2. The CDR3 spans 17 residues. The germline gives CDR1 SGHTA, CDR2 FQGNSA. Trimming at V came to 2 bases and at J to 6 bases, leaving 11 bases not matched to a gene. The CDR3 loop reads CASSLLAGDSWWDTQYF. DNA of the CDR3: TGTGCCAGCAGCTTACTAGCGGGAGACTCCTGGTGGGATACGCAGTATTTT.

This clone was observed a handful of times. The chain recombines TRBV19 with TRBJ1-2; TRBD1 might be the D (6 bases). V lost 6 bases, J lost 4 bases, and 12 bases lay in between. Germline CDR1 reads LNHDA; CDR2 reads SQIVND (reference sequence). This CDR3 is built from 13 residues. Here the CDR3 reads CASRGTGPYGYTF. DNA for the CDR3: TGTGCCAGTAGAGGTACAGGGCCCTATGGCTACACCTTC. Variable domain in full (rest from reference TRBV19 and TRBJ1-2): DGGITQSPKYLFRKEGQNVTLSCEQNLNHDAMYWYRQDPGQGLRLIYYSQIVNDFQKGDIAEGYSVSREKKESFPLTVTSAQKNPTAFYLCASRGTGPYGYTFGSGTRLTVV.

V and J are TRBV5-1 and TRBJ1-1, with 8 bases matching TRBD1. The germline V gene has CDR1 SGHRS and CDR2 YFSETQ. After removal of 2 bases from V and 4 bases from J, the junction contained 10 bases not matched to a gene. This CDR3 is built from 16 residues. The chain's CDR3 is CASSLSGDRRRTEAFF. As DNA, the CDR3 is TGCGCCAGCAGCTTATCCGGGGACAGGAGACGCACTGAAGCTTTCTTT.

This rearrangement joins TRBV5-1 to TRBJ2-4, with 13 bases identical to TRBD2. Germline V gene data show CDR1 as SGHRS and CDR2 as YFSETQ. The CDR3 is made up of 16 amino acids. Trimming cost V 4 bases and J 9 bases; bases outside gene matches: 10. The CDR3 DNA is TGCGCCAGCAGCACGGGACTAGCGGGGCCCTTAAGCATTCAGTACTTC. Protein: CASSTGLAGPLSIQYF. The full variable domain, with the rest looked up from reference TRBV5-1 and TRBJ2-4, is KAGVTQTPRYLIKTRGQQVTLSCSPISGHRSVSWYQQTPGQGLQFLFEYFSETQRNKGNFPGRFSGRQFSNSRSEMNVSTLELGDSALYLCASSTGLAGPLSIQYFGAGTRLSVL.

Concerning this clone itself: At the DNA level, this CDR3 is encoded by other sequences in the same sample as well. V and J are TRBV12-3 or TRBV12-4 and TRBJ2-3; D is undetermined. The ends were cut back, 6 bases at V and 3 bases at J, with 4 bases in the middle. The CDR3 is made up of 11 amino acids. CDR3 protein: CASSLTDTQYF. The CDR3 DNA reads TGTGCCAGCAGCCTAACAGATACGCAGTATTTT.

The rearrangement uses TRBV24-1 and TRBJ2-7, with 9 bases that match TRBD2. Losses at the gene ends were 9 bases for V and 5 bases for J; bases not matched to a gene: 19. The V gene's germline CDR1 is KGHDR and CDR2 SFDVKD. The length of the CDR3 is 17 residues. DNA of the CDR3: TGTGCCACCGTACCCGAGCGGGAGGTTAATTGGGAGGACGAGCAGTACTTC. Translating it yields CATVPEREVNWEDEQYF.

The V gene is TRBV18, the J gene TRBJ1-5; 9 nucleotides match TRBD1. Germline lookup yields CDR1 KGHSH and CDR2 LQKENI. J lost 1 base, V lost 2 bases, and 15 bases had no gene match. The CDR3 is 20 residues long. This CDR3 reads CASSPAGRDRAGWSNQPQHF. The CDR3 DNA is TGTGCCAGCTCACCAGCGGGGCGGGACAGGGCTGGTTGGAGCAATCAGCCCCAGCATTTT.

This clone was picked up a small number of times. The chain links TRBV5-1 to TRBJ2-1, with TRBD2 matching 9 bases. The J segment lost 6 bases and the V segment lost 7 bases, leaving 14 bases of the junction unmatched. This CDR3 is built from 16 residues. CDR1 is SGHRS, CDR2 YFSETQ, per germline. The CDR3 reads CASWHGAAGGPNEQFF. The CDR3 bases are TGCGCCAGCTGGCACGGAGCAGCGGGGGGACCCAATGAGCAGTTCTTC. The whole variable domain, remainder taken from reference TRBV5-1 and TRBJ2-1, is KAGVTQTPRYLIKTRGQQVTLSCSPISGHRSVSWYQQTPGQGLQFLFEYFSETQRNKGNFPGRFSGRQFSNSRSEMNVSTLELGDSALYLCASWHGAAGGPNEQFFGPGTRLTVL.